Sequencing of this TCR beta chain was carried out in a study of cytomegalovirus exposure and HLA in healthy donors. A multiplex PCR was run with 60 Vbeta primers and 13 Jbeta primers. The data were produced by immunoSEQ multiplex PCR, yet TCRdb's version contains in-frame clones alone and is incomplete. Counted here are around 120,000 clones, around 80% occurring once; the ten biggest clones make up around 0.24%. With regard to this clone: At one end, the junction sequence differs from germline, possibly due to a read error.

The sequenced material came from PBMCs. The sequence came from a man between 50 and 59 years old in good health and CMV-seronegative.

CDR3: CASSLQGSDGYPF. CDR3 nucleotides: TGCGCCAGCAGCTTGCAGGGAAGCGATGGCTACCCCTTC. V usage is TRBV5-1 and J usage is TRBJ1-2, with TRBD1 as a possible D gene (5 bases). CDR3 length: 13 amino acids. In germline, CDR1 is SGHRS, CDR2 YFSETQ.